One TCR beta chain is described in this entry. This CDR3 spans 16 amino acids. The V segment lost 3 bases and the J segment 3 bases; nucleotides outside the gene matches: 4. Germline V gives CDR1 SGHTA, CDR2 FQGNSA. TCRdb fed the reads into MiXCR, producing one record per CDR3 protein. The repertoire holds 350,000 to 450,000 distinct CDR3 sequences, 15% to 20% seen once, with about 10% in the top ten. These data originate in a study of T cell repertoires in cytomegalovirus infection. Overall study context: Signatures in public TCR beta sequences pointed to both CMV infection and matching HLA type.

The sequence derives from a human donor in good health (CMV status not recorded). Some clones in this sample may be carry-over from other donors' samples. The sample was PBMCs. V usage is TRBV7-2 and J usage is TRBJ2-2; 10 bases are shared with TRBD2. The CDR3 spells CASSLSSGRDTGELFF. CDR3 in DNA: TGTGCCAGCAGCTTGAGCAGCGGGAGGGACACCGGGGAGCTGTTTTTT. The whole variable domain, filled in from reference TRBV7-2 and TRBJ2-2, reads GAGVSQSPSNKVTEKGKDVELRCDPISGHTALYWYRQSLGQGLEFLIYFQGNSAPDKSGLPSDRFSAERTGGSVSTLTIQRTQQEDSAVYLCASSLSSGRDTGELFFGEGSRLTVL.